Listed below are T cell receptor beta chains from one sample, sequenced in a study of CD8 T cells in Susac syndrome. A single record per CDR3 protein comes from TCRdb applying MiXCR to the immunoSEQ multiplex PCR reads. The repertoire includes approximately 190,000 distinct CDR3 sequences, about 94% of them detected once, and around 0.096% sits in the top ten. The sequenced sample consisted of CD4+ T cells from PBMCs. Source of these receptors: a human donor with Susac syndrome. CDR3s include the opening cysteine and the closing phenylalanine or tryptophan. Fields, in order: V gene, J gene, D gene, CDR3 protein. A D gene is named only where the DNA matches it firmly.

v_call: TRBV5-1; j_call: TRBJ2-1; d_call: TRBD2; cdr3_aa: CASSESMRGALYNEQFF
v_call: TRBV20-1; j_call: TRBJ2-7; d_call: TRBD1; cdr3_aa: CSAPPPGTGTYEQYF
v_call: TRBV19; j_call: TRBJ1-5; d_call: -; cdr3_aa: CASSLTGVINQPQHF
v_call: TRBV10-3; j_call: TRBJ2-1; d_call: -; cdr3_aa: CAIRLQRGAFSYNEQFF
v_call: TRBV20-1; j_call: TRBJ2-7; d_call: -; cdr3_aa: CSARDVSGGQGNEQYF
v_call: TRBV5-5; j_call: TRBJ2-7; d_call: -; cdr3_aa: CASSTSYEQYF
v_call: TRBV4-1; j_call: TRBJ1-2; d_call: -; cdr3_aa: CASSHGSGFGAGGYTF
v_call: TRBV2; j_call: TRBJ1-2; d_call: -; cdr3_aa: CASSEQFYGYTF
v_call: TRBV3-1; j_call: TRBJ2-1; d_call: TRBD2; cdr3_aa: CASSQLASGGLEQFF
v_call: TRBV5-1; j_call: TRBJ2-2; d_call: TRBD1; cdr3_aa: CASSLRDRTYTGELFF
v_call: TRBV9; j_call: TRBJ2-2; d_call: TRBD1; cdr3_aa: CASSVLQGASVGELFF